Detailed here is one T cell receptor (beta chain). No antigen is known for it. V lost 2 bases to trimming and J lost 2 bases, with 12 bases between them. This CDR3 has 15 residues. Germline loops: CDR1 SGHRS, CDR2 YFSETQ. Preparation of the TCRbeta library was carried out with unique molecular identifiers. TCRdb used MiXCR to reprocess the PCR reads, holding one entry per CDR3 protein. Altogether approximately 800,000 distinct CDR3 sequences are present, around 17% being singletons, with the ten largest covering approximately 5%. The data originate from a study of T-cell reconstitution after alpha-beta-depleted transplantation in children. Study-wide results and caveats: The study traced high day-60 TCRbeta diversity in some patients to surviving recipient T cells and thymic progenitors. As was reported, about two months after transplant, alpha-beta T cells came from several hundred expanded graft clones. At one year after transplant, newly produced T cells mostly accounted for T-cell counts and diversity.

The TCR originated in a male patient between 5 and 17 years old who had a stem cell transplant for acute lymphoblastic leukemia, so the T cells may come from the graft donor. The V call is TRBV5-1, the J call TRBJ2-3; the D gene is possibly TRBD2 (6 bases). This sample comprised PBMCs, mostly from graft donor cells, obtained 360 days after TCRalphabeta/CD19-depleted stem cell transplant. The CDR3 DNA is TGCGCCAGCAGCTTACGGGAGACTACCACAGATACGCAGTATTTT. Protein product: CASSLRETTTDTQYF.